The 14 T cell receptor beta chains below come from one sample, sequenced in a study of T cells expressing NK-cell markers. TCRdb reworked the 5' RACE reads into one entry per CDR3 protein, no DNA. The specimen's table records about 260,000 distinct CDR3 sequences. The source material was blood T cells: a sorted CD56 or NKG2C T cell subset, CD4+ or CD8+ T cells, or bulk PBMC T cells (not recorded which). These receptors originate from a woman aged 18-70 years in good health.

CDR3 loop: CSAWVQRGGPGTDTQYF. This chain joins TRBV20-1 and TRBJ2-3; TCRdb designates TRBD2, a call that cannot be tested without DNA. The CDR3 is 17 residues long. The germline V gene has CDR1 DFQATT and CDR2 SNEGSKA (reference sequence).

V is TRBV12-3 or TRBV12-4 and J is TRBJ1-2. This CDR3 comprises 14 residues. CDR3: CASSLPGPRPGYTF.

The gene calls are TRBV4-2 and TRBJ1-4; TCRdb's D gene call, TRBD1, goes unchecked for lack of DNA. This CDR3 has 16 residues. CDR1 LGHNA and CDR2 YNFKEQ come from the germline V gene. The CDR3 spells CASSQGDRLTNEKLFF.

This CDR3 reads CASTIGPQSGAFF. The chain carries TRBV6-1 and TRBJ1-1. The V gene's germline CDR1 is MNHNS and CDR2 SASEGT. The CDR3 has 13 residues.

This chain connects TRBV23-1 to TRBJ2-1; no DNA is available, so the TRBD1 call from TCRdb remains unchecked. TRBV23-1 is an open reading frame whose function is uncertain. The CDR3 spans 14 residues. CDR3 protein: CATPDSPSYNEQFF.

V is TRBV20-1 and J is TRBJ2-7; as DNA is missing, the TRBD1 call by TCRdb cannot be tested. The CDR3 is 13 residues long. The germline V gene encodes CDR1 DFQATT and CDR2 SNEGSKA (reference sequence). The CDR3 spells CSARGSGGYEQYF.

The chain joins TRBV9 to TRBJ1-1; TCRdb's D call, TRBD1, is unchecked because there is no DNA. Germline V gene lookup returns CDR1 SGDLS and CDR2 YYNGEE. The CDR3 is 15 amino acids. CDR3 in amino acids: CASSPGTGYSTEAFF.

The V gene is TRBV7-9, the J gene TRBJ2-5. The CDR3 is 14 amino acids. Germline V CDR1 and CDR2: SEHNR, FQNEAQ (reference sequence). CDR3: CASSSGRVQETQYF.

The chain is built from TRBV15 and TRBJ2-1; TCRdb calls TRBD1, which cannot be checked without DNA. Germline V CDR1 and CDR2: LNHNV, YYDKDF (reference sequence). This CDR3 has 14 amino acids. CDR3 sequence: CATSRGTKTNEQFF.

The CDR3 region is CASSPSRLEQYF. The chain links TRBV7-3 to TRBJ2-7. Germline values: CDR1 SGHTA, CDR2 FQGTGA. The CDR3 is made up of 12 amino acids.

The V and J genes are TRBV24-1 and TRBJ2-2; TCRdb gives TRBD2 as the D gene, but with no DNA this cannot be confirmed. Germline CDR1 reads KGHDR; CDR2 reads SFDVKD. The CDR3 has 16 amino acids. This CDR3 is CATSDRRGGNTGELFF.

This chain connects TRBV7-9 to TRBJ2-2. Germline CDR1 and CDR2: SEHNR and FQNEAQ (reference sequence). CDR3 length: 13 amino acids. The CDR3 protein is CAGSFPNTGELFF.

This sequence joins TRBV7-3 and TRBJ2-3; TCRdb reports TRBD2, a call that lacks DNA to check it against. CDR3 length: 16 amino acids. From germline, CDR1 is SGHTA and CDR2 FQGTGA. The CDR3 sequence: CASSRGSSGGVDTQYF.

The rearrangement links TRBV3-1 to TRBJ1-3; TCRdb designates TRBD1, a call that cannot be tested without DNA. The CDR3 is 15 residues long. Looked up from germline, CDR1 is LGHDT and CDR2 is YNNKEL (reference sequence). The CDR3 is CASSDVQGVKHTIYF.